The clone carrying this T cell receptor beta chain was counted between two and nine times. Its cognate antigen is unknown. CDR3 length equals 13 residues. Germline CDR1 and CDR2: LGHNA and YSLEER. The V and J ends lost 0 bases and 4 bases respectively, with 7 bases between them. This specimen belongs to a study of T-cell reconstitution after alpha-beta-depleted transplantation in children. The study, taken as a whole, reports: It was reported that alpha-beta T cells came from several hundred expanded graft clones (about two months after transplant). Counts and diversity of T cells one year after transplant came mostly from newly produced T cells.

Construction of the TCRbeta library involved unique molecular identifiers. TCRdb re-analysed the PCR reads in MiXCR, keeping a single row per CDR3 protein. Here the sample spans 500,000 or so distinct CDR3 sequences, 11% being singletons. The starting material was PBMCs, mostly from graft donor cells, obtained 180 days after TCRalphabeta/CD19-depleted stem cell transplant. The V call is TRBV4-3, the J call TRBJ2-7; no definite D call. This TCR came from a female patient aged 2 to 10 who had a stem cell transplant for aplastic anemia, so the T cells may come from the graft donor. This chain's CDR3 is CASSQDSIYEQYF. The DNA for the CDR3 is TGCGCCAGCAGCCAAGACTCCATTTACGAGCAGTACTTC.